The sequence of this T cell receptor (beta chain) was determined in a study of technical replicates of blood from several donors. TCRdb keeps only in-frame clones here, not all; method: immunoSEQ multiplex PCR. The profile shows 98,000 or so clones, 95% of them singletons. Germline V gives CDR1 MGHRA, CDR2 YSYEKL. The CDR3 has 15 amino acids. Trimming removed 5 bases from V and 5 bases from J; junction bases left unmatched: 7. The source is a human donor in good health. This rearrangement joins TRBV4-1 to TRBJ2-1; 9 nucleotides line up with TRBD2. Sequencing was performed on T cells isolated from PBMCs. The CDR3: CASSDGIAGDNEQFF. DNA of the CDR3: TGCGCCAGCAGCGATGGGATAGCGGGAGACAATGAGCAGTTCTTC.